Below, 30 T cell receptor beta chains from the same sample are listed, as sequenced in a study of beta chain features in type 1 diabetes. Expressed TCRB transcripts got sequenced, as all isolated RNA was reverse transcribed. Data came from immunoSEQ multiplex PCR; TCRdb stores just in-frame clones and leaves some out. Of more than 300,000 clones listed, less than 9.5% are singletons. Material for sequencing was central memory CD4+ T cells from blood. Receptor source: a woman aged 18-35 years in good health.

This clone was seen a handful of times. The rearrangement uses TRBV7-9 and TRBJ2-1; D is uncertain. The germline CDR1 and CDR2 sequences are SEHNR and FQNEAQ (reference sequence). The V gene lost 5 bases and the J gene lost 6 bases, with 11 bases spanning the gap. This CDR3 is built from 13 residues. The CDR3 protein is CASSPVGSNEQFF. The CDR3 DNA is TGTGCCAGCAGCCCTGTTGGTAGCAATGAGCAGTTCTTC. Supplemented by reference TRBV7-9 and TRBJ2-1, the full variable domain reads DTGVSQNPRHKITKRGQNVTFRCDPISEHNRLYWYRQTLGQGPEFLTYFQNEAQLEKSRLLSDRFSAERPKGSFSTLEIQRTEQGDSAMYLCASSPVGSNEQFFGPGTRLTVL.

This clone was detected only a few times. The V and J genes are TRBV2 and TRBJ2-7; 8 bases match TRBD1. The CDR3 is made up of 13 amino acids. The V segment lost 7 bases and the J segment 3 bases; nucleotides outside the gene matches: 5. The germline gives CDR1 SNHLY, CDR2 FYNNEI. The CDR3: CASNRGQGYEQYF. The CDR3 DNA sequence: TGTGCCAGCAACAGAGGACAGGGCTACGAGCAGTACTTC.

On this clone itself: Other DNA sequences within the sample encode an identical CDR3. This rearrangement joins TRBV6-5 to TRBJ2-7; 10 nucleotides align to TRBD1. Germline CDR1 MNHEY, CDR2 SVGAGI. The V gene end was trimmed by 5 bases and the J gene end by 0 bases; junction bases not matched to a gene: 4. The CDR3 has 15 residues. In DNA, the CDR3 is TGTGCCAGCAGTACCCGGGACAGGGGCTCCTACGAGCAGTACTTC. Translating gives CASSTRDRGSYEQYF.

This sequence joins TRBV11-1 and TRBJ2-5; D is undetermined. This CDR3 is built from 16 residues. V was trimmed by 3 bases and J by 0 bases, leaving 14 bases between them. Germline-derived CDR1 and CDR2 are SGHAT and FQDESV (reference sequence). CDR3 coding DNA: TGTGCCAGCAGCTTCGGACGGAGTATCTACCAAGAGACCCAGTACTTC. Translation: CASSFGRSIYQETQYF.

The rearrangement joins TRBV6-4 to TRBJ2-1; 8 positions agree with TRBD1. The CDR3 length is 14 residues. Germline CDR1 is MRHNA and CDR2 is SNTAGT. Trimming removed 5 bases from V and 7 bases from J; junction bases left unmatched: 7. CDR3: CASSHWTGSNEQFF. In DNA form, the CDR3 reads TGTGCCAGCAGTCACTGGACAGGGAGTAATGAGCAGTTCTTC.

This clone came up a few times. The chain employs TRBV7-9 and TRBJ1-5; possible D gene TRBD1, 6 bases. This CDR3 spans 13 amino acids. Trimming removed 4 bases from V and 7 bases from J, with 11 bases in between. Germline assignment: CDR1 SEHNR and CDR2 FQNEAQ (reference sequence). CDR3 DNA sequence: TGTGCCAGCAGCTGGTCAGGGGAGCAGCCCCAGCATTTT. The encoded protein is CASSWSGEQPQHF. Supplemented by reference TRBV7-9 and TRBJ1-5, the full variable domain reads DTGVSQNPRHKITKRGQNVTFRCDPISEHNRLYWYRQTLGQGPEFLTYFQNEAQLEKSRLLSDRFSAERPKGSFSTLEIQRTEQGDSAMYLCASSWSGEQPQHFGDGTRLSIL.

This chain joins TRBV5-1 and TRBJ2-1; D is perhaps TRBD2 (5 bases). V was trimmed by 4 bases and J by 2 bases, leaving 13 bases between them. The CDR3 is 15 amino acids. From germline, CDR1 is SGHRS and CDR2 YFSETQ. The CDR3: CASSKDGEPYNEQFF. CDR3 bases: TGCGCCAGCAGCAAGGATGGGGAGCCCTACAATGAGCAGTTCTTC.

This chain uses TRBV15 with TRBJ1-2, with D possibly matching TRBD1 (5 bases). This CDR3 spans 15 amino acids. Germline CDR1 and CDR2: LNHNV and YYDKDF (reference sequence). V was pared by 2 bases and J by 4 bases, with 14 bases between. The chain's CDR3 is CATSRPDLGGYGYTF. The CDR3 DNA reads TGTGCCACCAGCAGACCGGATCTCGGGGGCTATGGCTACACCTTC.

The gene calls are TRBV19 and TRBJ2-2; D gene ambiguous. Germline-derived CDR1 and CDR2 are LNHDA and SQIVND (reference sequence). V dropped 5 bases and J dropped 1 base, with 8 bases sitting between them. This CDR3 comprises 14 residues. The CDR3 coding sequence is TGTGCCAGTAGTTTCTCAGGGAACACCGGGGAGCTGTTTTTT. Translated, it gives CASSFSGNTGELFF.

This clone appeared many times. V is TRBV6-6 and J is TRBJ1-4; D is uncertain. The CDR3 has 12 residues. Germline V gene sequence: CDR1 MNHNY, CDR2 SVGAGI (reference sequence). The V and J ends lost 6 bases and 5 bases respectively, with 7 bases between them. The CDR3 sequence is CASSTANEKLFF. CDR3 nucleotides: TGTGCCAGCAGCACTGCAAATGAAAAACTGTTTTTT.

This clone was counted between two and nine times. This rearrangement joins TRBV6-1 to TRBJ2-1, with TRBD2 matching over 14 bases. The CDR3 contains 14 residues. The V gene's germline CDR1 is MNHNS and CDR2 SASEGT. V was clipped by 10 bases and J by 7 bases; unmatched bases: 6. DNA of the CDR3: TGTGCCACCCAGGGACTAGCGGGAGATAATGAGCAGTTCTTC. Its translation is CATQGLAGDNEQFF.

CDR3 in DNA: TGTGCCAGCAGCACCGGGACTTCTGGAAACACCATATATTTT. As protein: CASSTGTSGNTIYF. J is TRBJ1-3 and V is TRBV7-2, with D perhaps TRBD1 (5 bases). Germline CDR1 reads SGHTA; CDR2 reads FQGNSA. The CDR3 is 14 amino acids. V gave up 5 bases and J gave up 1 base, with 9 bases separating them.

The sample holds a few counts of this clone. The chain is built from TRBV7-8 and TRBJ2-5; 7 bases fit TRBD1. CDR1 and CDR2 from the germline V gene are SGHVS and FQNEAQ. This CDR3 has 12 amino acids. V was pared by 4 bases and J by 4 bases, with 0 bases of the junction left unmatched. CDR3 sequence reads: CASSWDRETQYF. CDR3 bases: TGTGCCAGCAGCTGGGACAGAGAGACCCAGTACTTC.

This clone was seen a handful of times. The rearrangement links TRBV11-2 to TRBJ2-7; D tentatively fits TRBD1 or TRBD2 (6 bases each). Germline CDR1 SGHAT, CDR2 FQNNGV. The CDR3 runs to 15 residues. Trimming cost V 5 bases and J 4 bases, with 18 bases left between them. The chain's CDR3 is CASSPVGGSGYEQYF. CDR3 nucleotide sequence: TGTGCCAGCAGCCCCGTGGGGGGCTCAGGGTACGAGCAGTACTTC. The full variable domain, rest sourced from reference TRBV11-2 and TRBJ2-7, is EAGVAQSPRYKIIEKRQSVAFWCNPISGHATLYWYQQILGQGPKLLIQFQNNGVVDDSQLPKDRFSAERLKGVDSTLKIQPAKLEDSAVYLCASSPVGGSGYEQYFGPGTRLTVT.

The sample holds many counts of this clone. The V gene is TRBV7-2, the J gene TRBJ2-2, with D perhaps assigned TRBD1 or TRBD2 (5 bases each). The CDR3 is 14 amino acids. V was clipped by 9 bases and J by 7 bases, with 18 bases between them. Germline CDR1 and CDR2: SGHTA and FQGNSA. The CDR3 coding sequence is TGTGCCAGTTCTCCGGGACCCGAGGGCGGGGAGCTGTTTTTT. Its translation: CASSPGPEGGELFF.

The rearrangement joins TRBV9 to TRBJ2-7; a weak D match, TRBD1 (5 bases). The germline V gene has CDR1 SGDLS and CDR2 YYNGEE. Trimming took off 4 bases at V and 3 bases at J, with 14 bases between the two ends. The CDR3 covers 14 residues. CDR3 DNA sequence: TGTGCCAGCAGCCCTAACTGGGGCGTCTACGAGCAGTACTTC. It yields the protein CASSPNWGVYEQYF.

The V call is TRBV5-4, the J call TRBJ2-5; D is unresolved. Germline assignment: CDR1 SGHNT and CDR2 YYREEE (reference sequence). V was pared by 0 bases and J by 5 bases, with 11 bases between. This CDR3 is built from 14 residues. The CDR3 is CASSLDPGRETQYF. CDR3 coding DNA: TGTGCCAGCAGCTTGGACCCGGGTAGGGAGACCCAGTACTTC.

This chain connects TRBV7-2 to TRBJ1-5; TRBD1 agrees at 7 bases. V lost 8 bases to trimming and J lost 6 bases; unmatched junction nucleotides: 13. This CDR3 has 15 amino acids. The germline V gene has CDR1 SGHTA and CDR2 FQGNSA. In nucleotides, the CDR3 is TGTGCCAGCGGAGAAGGGGGCGGCGGGAGTCAGCCCCAGCATTTT. As protein: CASGEGGGGSQPQHF.

The chain has TRBV5-5 and TRBJ1-3; D not certain. The CDR3 runs 16 residues. The germline CDR1 and CDR2 sequences are SGHKS and YYEKEE (reference sequence). V lost 5 bases and J 1 base, leaving 16 bases between the germline ends. CDR3 protein: CASRHQAGRSGNTIYF. The DNA for the CDR3 is TGTGCCAGCAGACACCAGGCGGGGAGATCTGGAAACACCATATATTTT. The variable domain in full, with the rest retrieved from reference TRBV5-5 and TRBJ1-3, is DAGVTQSPTHLIKTRGQQVTLRCSPISGHKSVSWYQQVLGQGPQFIFQYYEKEERGRGNFPDRFSARQFPNYSSELNVNALLLGDSALYLCASRHQAGRSGNTIYFGEGSWLTVV.

This clone has more than one count but fewer than ten. This chain links TRBV27 with TRBJ2-3; TRBD2 matches 9 bases. Germline V gene sequence: CDR1 MNHEY, CDR2 SMNVEV (reference sequence). The CDR3 is 13 amino acids. V lost 6 bases to trimming and J lost 5 bases; unmatched junction nucleotides: 3. CDR3 region: CASRREGLDTQYF. The CDR3 DNA sequence: TGTGCCAGCAGGCGGGAGGGCTTAGATACGCAGTATTTT.

This clone was seen a few times. The V gene is TRBV28, the J gene TRBJ2-2; tentative D call: TRBD1 (6 bases). The CDR3 runs 16 residues. V gave up 8 bases and J gave up 9 bases, with 25 bases separating them. Per germline, CDR1 MDHEN and CDR2 SYDVKM. DNA of the CDR3: TGTGCCAGCTCCCCCCGTGGCAGGGGTAGTCCCCGGGAGCTGTTTTTT. Encoded protein: CASSPRGRGSPRELFF.

This clone was recorded a few times. The chain recombines TRBV4-3 with TRBJ1-2, with a possible D match to TRBD1 (5 bases). The CDR3 is 12 amino acids. Trimming cost V 3 bases and J 7 bases, with 9 bases left between them. CDR1 LGHNA and CDR2 YSLEER come from the germline V gene. CDR3 bases: TGCGCCAGCAGCCATCAAGGGACTGGCTACACCTTC. Amino acids: CASSHQGTGYTF.

The chain employs TRBV9 and TRBJ2-3; TRBD2 aligns across 8 bases. V lost 4 bases to trimming and J lost 4 bases; unmatched junction nucleotides: 11. CDR1 is SGDLS and CDR2 is YYNGEE in the germline V gene. The CDR3 has 16 residues. Here the CDR3 reads CASSSRVSGNADTQYF. The CDR3, as DNA: TGTGCCAGCAGCTCACGCGTTAGCGGGAACGCAGATACGCAGTATTTT.

This clone was counted only a few times. The chain links TRBV28 to TRBJ2-3; 11 bases line up with TRBD2. V dropped 7 bases and J dropped 3; count of bases not matched to a gene: 3. The CDR3 is made up of 14 amino acids. In germline, CDR1 is MDHEN, CDR2 SYDVKM. DNA for the CDR3: TGTGCCAGCAACCCTAGCGGGAGGACAGATACGCAGTATTTT. Its protein product is CASNPSGRTDTQYF.

The chain carries TRBV7-2 and TRBJ2-5, with D perhaps TRBD1 (6 bases). The V and J ends lost 3 bases and 2 bases respectively, with 10 bases between them. This CDR3 contains 14 residues. Germline CDR1 reads SGHTA; CDR2 reads FQGNSA. Here the CDR3 reads CASSFRQGQETQYF. For the CDR3, the DNA is TGTGCCAGCAGCTTCCGTCAGGGGCAAGAGACCCAGTACTTC.

The chain uses TRBV5-1 and TRBJ2-5; D is possibly TRBD1 (6 bases). The CDR3 spans 15 residues. The germline V and J ends were trimmed by 0 bases and 3 bases, with 12 bases remaining between them. Germline V lookup: CDR1 SGHRS, CDR2 YFSETQ. In nucleotides, the CDR3 is TGCGCCAGCAGCTTGGAGGACAGCTTAAAAGAGACCCAGTACTTC. Protein: CASSLEDSLKETQYF.

This clone was seen at least ten times. The V call is TRBV18, the J call TRBJ2-1; 10 positions agree with TRBD1. Germline V gives CDR1 KGHSH, CDR2 LQKENI. The CDR3 length is 15 residues. V lost 3 bases and J lost 5; bases outside the gene matches: 4. CDR3 residues: CASSPGTGADNEQFF. As DNA, the CDR3 is TGTGCCAGCTCACCCGGGACAGGGGCCGACAATGAGCAGTTCTTC.

This clone was counted between two and nine times. This sequence joins TRBV7-9 and TRBJ1-3, with D perhaps TRBD1 (5 bases). Germline CDR1 and CDR2: SEHNR and FQNEAQ (reference sequence). Trimming cost V 0 bases and J 4 bases, with 7 bases left between them. This CDR3 is built from 14 residues. The CDR3 DNA reads as TGTGCCAGCAGCTTAGCAGGGGACGGAAACACCATATATTTT. It is translated as CASSLAGDGNTIYF.

The sample holds a few counts of this clone. The rearrangement links TRBV18 to TRBJ2-7, with D unclear. The CDR3 is 14 residues long. Trimming left V 4 bases short and J 7 bases short, with 17 bases between. Germline CDR1 KGHSH, CDR2 LQKENI. Here the CDR3 reads CASSLDRLLGEQYF. In nucleotides, the CDR3 is TGTGCCAGCTCACTGGATCGGTTATTGGGGGAGCAGTACTTC.

This clone has more than one count but fewer than ten. The chain is built from TRBV6-6 and TRBJ1-2; TRBD1 matches at 11 bases. The CDR3 is made up of 15 amino acids. V was clipped by 8 bases and J by 0 bases; unmatched bases: 5. Germline V CDR1 and CDR2: MNHNY, SVGAGI (reference sequence). CDR3 region: CASRGQGASNYGYTF. In nucleotides, the CDR3 is TGTGCCAGCCGCGGACAGGGGGCTTCTAACTATGGCTACACCTTC.